The 20 T cell receptor beta chains below come from one sample, sequenced in a study of T-cell reconstitution after alpha-beta-depleted transplantation in children. Unique molecular identifiers were incorporated into the prepared TCRbeta library. TCRdb recomputed calls from the PCR reads with MiXCR, one row per CDR3 protein. The repertoire holds a few hundred thousand distinct CDR3 sequences, with roughly 11% as singletons. The sample was peripheral blood, taken 180 days after TCRalphabeta/CD19-depleted stem cell transplant. The receptors here all came from a male patient aged 2-9 years who had a stem cell transplant for chronic granulomatous disease, so the T cells may come from the graft donor.

Worth noting for this clonotype: A junction end diverges from the germline sequence, so it may reflect a read error. The V and J genes are TRBV20-1 and TRBJ1-6; D may be TRBD1 (5 bases). CDR1 is DFQATT and CDR2 is SNEGSKA in the germline V gene (reference sequence). The CDR3 has 17 residues. The CDR3 here is CCARDRGVFSYNSPLHF. In DNA, the CDR3 is TGCTGTGCTAGAGATCGGGGGGTATTCTCCTATAATTCACCCCTCCACTTT.

As for this clonotype: A much larger clone differs from this one at a single base, so this may be a read error. This chain links TRBV20-1 with TRBJ2-7; 9 bases align to TRBD1. Germline V gene lookup returns CDR1 DFQATT and CDR2 SNEGSKA (reference sequence). The CDR3 is 15 amino acids. CDR3 region: CSSRDRNRGRHEQYF. CDR3 DNA: TGCAGTTCTAGAGATAGGAACAGGGGGCGCCACGAGCAGTACTTC.

This clonotype has a count of ten or more. The chain has TRBV5-5 and TRBJ2-7; D ambiguous. V was pared by 0 bases and J by 6 bases, with 7 bases between. The CDR3 loop spans 12 amino acids. Per germline, CDR1 SGHKS and CDR2 YYEKEE (reference sequence). The CDR3 loop reads CASSLAYSEQYF. CDR3 DNA sequence: TGTGCCAGCAGCTTGGCCTATTCCGAGCAGTACTTC.

This clonotype was detected many times. This chain connects TRBV7-9 to TRBJ1-1, with D unclear. Trimming pared 5 bases from V and 4 bases from J, leaving 14 bases between. This CDR3 region has 14 residues. Germline V gene sequence: CDR1 SEHNR, CDR2 FQNEAQ (reference sequence). Written as DNA, the CDR3 is TGTGCCAGCAGCCCGGACCTCTACGGCACTGAAGCTTTCTTT. This translates into CASSPDLYGTEAFF.

This clonotype was counted at least ten times. J is TRBJ2-7 and V is TRBV29-1, with 10 bases that match TRBD1. This CDR3 is built from 14 residues. Germline CDR1 reads SQVTM; CDR2 reads ANQGSEA. V lost 7 bases, J lost 2 bases, and 8 bases stayed unmatched. The CDR3 spells CSAAGDRGPYEQYF. CDR3 sequence (DNA): TGCAGCGCCGCGGGGGACAGGGGTCCCTACGAGCAGTACTTC.

This clonotype came up many times. The CDR3 region has the DNA TGTGCCAGCAGTCCTCAGGACGAGGCGGATACGCAGTATTTT. Its translation is CASSPQDEADTQYF. The chain joins TRBV12-3 or TRBV12-4 to TRBJ2-3; no clear D. V dropped 5 bases and J dropped 6 bases, with 15 bases sitting between them. This CDR3 is 14 amino acids long.

Regarding this clonotype: A much larger clonotype is one base distant, so this may be a read error. The J gene is TRBJ1-2, the V gene TRBV7-2, with D unresolved. The CDR3 has 13 residues. The V gene lost 0 bases and the J gene lost 9 bases, with 11 bases spanning the gap. Germline V gives CDR1 SGHTA, CDR2 FQGNSA. In DNA, the CDR3 is TGTGCCAGCAGCTTAGCCCGAAGGGCCAGCTACACCTTC. Its translation: CASSLARRASYTF.

This clonotype was counted ten times or more. The chain employs TRBV20-1 and TRBJ2-2; 10 bases map to TRBD2. Trimming at V came to 3 bases and at J to 0 bases, leaving 4 bases not matched to a gene. CDR3 length equals 16 residues. CDR1 and CDR2 (germline): DFQATT, SNEGSKA (reference sequence). The DNA for the CDR3 is TGCAGTGCTAGTCAACTAGCGGGGACGAACACCGGGGAGCTGTTTTTT. Translated: CSASQLAGTNTGELFF.

Remarks on this clonotype: This may stem from a read error, because a much larger clone lies one nucleotide away. The chain recombines TRBV7-2 with TRBJ2-1, with TRBD2 identical over 10 bases. The end of the DNA is better explained by TRBJ2-7, so the J call may be wrong. This CDR3 has 14 residues. Germline V gene sequence: CDR1 SGHTA, CDR2 FQGNSA. CDR3 DNA sequence: TGTGCCAGCAGACGATCCGGGACTAGCGTGAAGCAGTACTTC. Protein: CASRRSGTSVKQYF.

In its sample, this clonotype was seen many times. V usage is TRBV12-3 or TRBV12-4 and J usage is TRBJ2-7; no reliable D call. The CDR3 extends over 13 amino acids. The ends were cut back, 6 bases at V and 3 bases at J, with 12 bases in the middle. Here the CDR3 DNA reads TGTGCCAGCAGCCGATTTATAGTCTACGAGCAGTACTTC. Its protein product is CASSRFIVYEQYF.

For this clonotype: A much larger clone differs by one base, so this may be a read error. The J gene is TRBJ2-1, the V gene TRBV6-1; no reliable D call. Judging by the DNA end, TRBJ2-7 fits better; the J call may be wrong. There are 13 residues in the CDR3. Germline V gene sequence: CDR1 MNHNS, CDR2 SASEGT. The CDR3 coding sequence is TGTGCCAGCAGTGAACCGGGCGCCTACGAGCAGTACTTC. Translated: CASSEPGAYEQYF.

This clonotype occurred many times. The J gene is TRBJ2-1, the V gene TRBV29-1; 10 bases map to TRBD2. This CDR3 region has 12 residues. The germline V gene has CDR1 SQVTM and CDR2 ANQGSEA. Germline trimming cut 5 bases from V and 9 bases from J; bases unmatched to any gene: 4. The CDR3 sequence: CSVTSGALEQFF. The CDR3 nucleotides read TGCAGCGTTACTAGCGGGGCCCTTGAGCAGTTCTTC.

Points on this clonotype: At one of its ends the junction is not consistent with the germline gene, which may arise from a read error. This sequence joins TRBV5-1 and TRBJ2-1; D ambiguous. CDR1 is SGHRS and CDR2 is YFSETQ in the germline V gene. CDR3 length: 12 amino acids. This CDR3 is CARSLSYTEQFF. CDR3 sequence (DNA): TGCGCCCGCAGCTTAAGCTACACTGAGCAGTTCTTC.

This clonotype was observed many times. The V call is TRBV18, the J call TRBJ2-7, with 9 bases lining up with TRBD1. Trimming removed 3 bases from V and 3 bases from J; junction bases left unmatched: 9. This CDR3 has 16 amino acids. Germline CDR1 reads KGHSH; CDR2 reads LQKENI. The CDR3 spells CASSPDRGGLGYEQYF. The CDR3 nucleotides are TGTGCCAGCTCACCCGACAGGGGGGGTTTAGGCTACGAGCAGTACTTC.

The V call is TRBV7-9, the J call TRBJ2-2; D is undetermined. The V gene's germline CDR1 is SEHNR and CDR2 FQNEAQ (reference sequence). This CDR3 region has 17 residues. V shed 4 bases and J shed 1 base, with 16 bases lying between them. The CDR3 loop is CASSYQQVKKNTGELFF. CDR3 nucleotides: TGTGCCAGCAGCTACCAACAAGTGAAAAAGAACACCGGGGAGCTGTTTTTT. The full variable domain, in which reference TRBV7-9 and TRBJ2-2 provide the parts outside the CDR3, is DTGVSQNPRHKITKRGQNVTFRCDPISEHNRLYWYRQTLGQGPEFLTYFQNEAQLEKSRLLSDRFSAERPKGSFSTLEIQRTEQGDSAMYLCASSYQQVKKNTGELFFGEGSRLTVL.

A remark on this clonotype: A single base separates this from a much larger clone, so it may be a read error. The chain carries TRBV25-1 and TRBJ1-5; possible D gene TRBD1, 5 bases. The V and J ends lost 1 base and 2 bases respectively, with 15 bases between them. The CDR3 extends over 17 amino acids. Germline CDR1 reads MGHDK; CDR2 reads SYGVNS. CDR3 DNA sequence: TGTGCCAGCAGTGAATCGGTGGAGCAGGGAGGCAATCAGCCCCAGCATTTT. Translating it yields CASSESVEQGGNQPQHF. Based on the CDR3 plus reference TRBV25-1 and TRBJ1-5, the full variable domain is EADIYQTPRYLVIGTGKKITLECSQTMGHDKMYWYQQDPGMELHLIHYSYGVNSTEKGDLSSESTVSRIRTEHFPLTLESARPSHTSQYLCASSESVEQGGNQPQHFGDGTRLSIL.

This clonotype was seen at least ten times. This chain joins TRBV20-1 and TRBJ2-1; D is possibly TRBD2 (5 bases). With 1 base removed from V and 4 bases from J, the gap between germline ends came to 14 bases. Per the germline V gene, CDR1 is DFQATT and CDR2 is SNEGSKA (reference sequence). The CDR3 spans 15 residues. The CDR3 DNA follows: TGCAGTGCTAGAGTAGGCCGGGAACTGTACAATGAGCAGTTCTTC. Protein: CSARVGRELYNEQFF.

The chain employs TRBV6-4 and TRBJ1-5, with 8 nucleotides matching TRBD1. With V trimmed by 2 bases and J by 6 bases, 15 bases remained unmatched. Germline CDR1 and CDR2: MRHNA and SNTAGT. This CDR3 is built from 18 residues. As DNA, the CDR3 is TGTGCCAGCAGTGACCCGGACCATGGACAGGGCAGGAGTCAGCCCCAGCATTTT. It specifies CASSDPDHGQGRSQPQHF.

This clonotype was observed at least ten times. The chain carries TRBV11-2 and TRBJ2-3, with 13 bases that match TRBD2. The CDR3 contains 16 residues. The trim removed 5 bases at V and 4 bases at J, leaving 6 bases unmatched. Germline V gene lookup returns CDR1 SGHAT and CDR2 FQNNGV. The CDR3 here is CASSVGLAGLADTQYF. For the CDR3, the DNA is TGTGCCAGCAGCGTGGGACTAGCGGGGTTGGCAGATACGCAGTATTTT.

This clonotype was seen ten or more times. This chain joins TRBV7-9 and TRBJ1-1; D not resolved. The CDR3 extends over 15 amino acids. V lost 5 bases and J lost 7, with 20 bases in between. CDR1 is SEHNR and CDR2 is FQNEAQ in the germline V gene (reference sequence). CDR3 loop: CASSQARQPFNEAFF. For the CDR3, the DNA is TGTGCCAGCAGCCAGGCCCGACAACCGTTTAATGAAGCTTTCTTT.